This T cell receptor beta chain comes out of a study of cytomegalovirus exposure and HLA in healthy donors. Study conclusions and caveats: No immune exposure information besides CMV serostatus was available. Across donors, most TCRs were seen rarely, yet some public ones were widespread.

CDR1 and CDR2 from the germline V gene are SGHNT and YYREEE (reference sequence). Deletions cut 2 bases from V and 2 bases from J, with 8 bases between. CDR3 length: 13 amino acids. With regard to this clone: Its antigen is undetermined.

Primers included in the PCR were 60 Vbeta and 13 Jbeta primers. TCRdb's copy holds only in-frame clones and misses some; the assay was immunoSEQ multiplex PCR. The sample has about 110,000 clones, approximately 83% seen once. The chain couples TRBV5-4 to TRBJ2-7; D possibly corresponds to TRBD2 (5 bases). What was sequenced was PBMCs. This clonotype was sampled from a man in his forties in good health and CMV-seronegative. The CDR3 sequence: CASSFGNPYEQYF. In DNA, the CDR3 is TGTGCCAGCAGCTTCGGGAATCCCTACGAGCAGTACTTC.